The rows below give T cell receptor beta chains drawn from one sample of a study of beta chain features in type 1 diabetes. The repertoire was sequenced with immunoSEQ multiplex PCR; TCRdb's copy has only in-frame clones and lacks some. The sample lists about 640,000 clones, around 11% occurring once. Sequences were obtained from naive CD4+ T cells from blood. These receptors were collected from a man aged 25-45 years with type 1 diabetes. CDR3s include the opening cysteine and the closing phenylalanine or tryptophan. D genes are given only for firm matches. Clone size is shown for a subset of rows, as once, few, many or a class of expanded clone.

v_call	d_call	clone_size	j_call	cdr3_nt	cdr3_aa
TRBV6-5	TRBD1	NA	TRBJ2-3	TGTGCCAGCAGCACCGCAGGGGGAAGCACAGATACGCAGTATTTT	CASSTAGGSTDTQYF
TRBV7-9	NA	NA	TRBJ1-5	TGTGCCAGCAGCCCCCAGCCCCAGGAGCCCCAGCATTTT	CASSPQPQEPQHF
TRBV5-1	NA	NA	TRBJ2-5	TGCGCCAGCAGCGCCCAGGAGACCCAGTACTTC	CASSAQETQYF
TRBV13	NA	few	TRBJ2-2	TGTGCCAGCAGCTTTGAAACCTCGAACACCGGGGAGCTGTTTTTT	CASSFETSNTGELFF
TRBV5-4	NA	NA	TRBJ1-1	TGTGCCAGCACCAATTACATGAACACTGAAGCTTTCTTT	CASTNYMNTEAFF
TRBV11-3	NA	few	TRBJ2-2	TGTGCCAGCAGCTTATGGCAGTTCGCGAACACCGGGGAGCTGTTTTTT	CASSLWQFANTGELFF
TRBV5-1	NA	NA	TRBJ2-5	TGCGCCAGCAGCTTGGAACCAAATTCGTACCAAGAGACCCAGTACTTC	CASSLEPNSYQETQYF
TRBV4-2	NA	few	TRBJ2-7	TGTGCCAGCAGCCAAATAAGCGGTTACGAGCAGTACTTC	CASSQISGYEQYF
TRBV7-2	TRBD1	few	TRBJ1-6	TGTGCCAGCAGCCCAACAGGGGTGAGCTCCTATAATTCACCCCTCCACTTT	CASSPTGVSSYNSPLHF
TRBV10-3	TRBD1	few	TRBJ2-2	TGTGCCATCACTTCGTCAGGGGGCGCCGGTCACACCGGGGAGCTGTTTTTT	CAITSSGGAGHTGELFF
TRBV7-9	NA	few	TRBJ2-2	TGTGCCAGCAGTTTACGGGTCACCGGGGAGCTGTTTTTT	CASSLRVTGELFF
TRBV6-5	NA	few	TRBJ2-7	TGTGCCAGCAGTTACCGGCGGTCCTACGAGCAGTACTTC	CASSYRRSYEQYF
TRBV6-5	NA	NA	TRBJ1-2	TGTGCCAGCAGTCCGCAGGACACCTACACCTTC	CASSPQDTYTF
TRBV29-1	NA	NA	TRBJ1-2	TGCAGCGGAGGCCGTCCGAACTATGGCTACACCTTC	CSGGRPNYGYTF
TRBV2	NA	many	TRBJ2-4	TGTGCCAGCAGAGATCAGGGAGACATTCAGTACTTC	CASRDQGDIQYF
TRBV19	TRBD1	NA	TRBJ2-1	TGTGCCAGTAGTATCTCCGGGACAGGGAGCTCCTACAATGAGCAGTTCTTC	CASSISGTGSSYNEQFF
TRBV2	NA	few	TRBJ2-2	TGTGCCAGCTTGGAGGACAGTTTTCGGTCCGGGGAGCTGTTTTTT	CASLEDSFRSGELFF
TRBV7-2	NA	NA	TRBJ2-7	TGTGCCAGCAGCTTCGGTTCGTGGGGGCAGTACTTC	CASSFGSWGQYF
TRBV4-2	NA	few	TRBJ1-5	TGTGCCTCATCTGCCCTAGGCGGGGATCAGCCCCAGCATTTT	CASSALGGDQPQHF
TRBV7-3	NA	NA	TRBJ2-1	TGTGCCAGCAGCTTAGCAGGGCAGGAGGAGATACGGGAGCAGTTCTTC	CASSLAGQEEIREQFF
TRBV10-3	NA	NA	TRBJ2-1	TGTGCCATCAGTGTTACTCCCACGGGTGAGCAGTTCTTC	CAISVTPTGEQFF
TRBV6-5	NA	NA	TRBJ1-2	TGTGCCAGCAGTTACTCAACAGGACGTGAGAGGGAAACCTTC	CASSYSTGRERETF
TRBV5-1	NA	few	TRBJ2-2	TGCGCCAGCAGCATAGGGCCGGTCAACACCGGGGAGCTGTTTTTT	CASSIGPVNTGELFF
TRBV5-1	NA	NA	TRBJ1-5	TGCGCCAGCAGCTTGAACCCTTCCGATCAGCCCCAGCATTTT	CASSLNPSDQPQHF
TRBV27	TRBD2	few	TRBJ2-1	TGTGCCAGCAGTTTTTGGGGAGGGAGGGTCAATGAGCAGTTCTTC	CASSFWGGRVNEQFF
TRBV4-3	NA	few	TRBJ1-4	TGCGCCAGCAGCCAACAAATTAACAGCGCGGGCGAACTGTTTTTT	CASSQQINSAGELFF
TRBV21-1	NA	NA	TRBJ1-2	TGTGCCAGCAGATGCGCAAAGGCCTTC	CASRCAKAF
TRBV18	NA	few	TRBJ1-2	TGTGCCAGCTCCACGACATCGGAGTATGGCTACACCTTC	CASSTTSEYGYTF
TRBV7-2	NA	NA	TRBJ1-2	TGTGCCAGCAGCTTAGACCCACAAACTGGCGGCTACACCTTC	CASSLDPQTGGYTF
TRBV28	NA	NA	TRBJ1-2	TGTGCCAGCAGTTTATCCAGTACCTATGGCTACACCTTC	CASSLSSTYGYTF
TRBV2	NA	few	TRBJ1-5	TGTGCCAGCAGTGATTGGGGGCCCAGTCAGCCCCAGCATTTT	CASSDWGPSQPQHF
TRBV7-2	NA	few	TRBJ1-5	TGTGCCAGCAGCTTAGGATTTGCGGGCCGCAATCAGCCCCAGCATTTT	CASSLGFAGRNQPQHF
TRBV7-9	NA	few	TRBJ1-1	TGTGCCAGCAGCTCGGGGGGCACGAACACTGAAGCTTTCTTT	CASSSGGTNTEAFF
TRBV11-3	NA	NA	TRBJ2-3	TGTGCCAGCAGCTTAGTCCGGTCAGATACGCAGTATTTT	CASSLVRSDTQYF
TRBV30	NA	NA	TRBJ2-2	TGTGCCTGGAGTGTAAGCCTGAACGGGGAGCTGTTTTTT	CAWSVSLNGELFF